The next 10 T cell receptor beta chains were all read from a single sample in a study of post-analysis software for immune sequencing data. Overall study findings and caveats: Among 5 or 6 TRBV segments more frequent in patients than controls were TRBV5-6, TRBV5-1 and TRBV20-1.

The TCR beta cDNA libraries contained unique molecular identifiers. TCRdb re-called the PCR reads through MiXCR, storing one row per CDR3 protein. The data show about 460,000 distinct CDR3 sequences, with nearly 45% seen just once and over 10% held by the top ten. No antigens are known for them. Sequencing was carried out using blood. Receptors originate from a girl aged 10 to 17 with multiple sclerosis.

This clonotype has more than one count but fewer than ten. The CDR3: CASCRSPGGYEQYF. The CDR3, as DNA: TGTGCCAGCTGTCGGAGCCCAGGGGGTTACGAGCAGTACTTC. This chain joins TRBV7-8 and TRBJ2-7; 7 bases align to TRBD1. Germline V CDR1 and CDR2: SGHVS, FQNEAQ. The V gene end was trimmed by 8 bases and the J gene end by 4 bases; junction bases not matched to a gene: 11. The CDR3 is 14 amino acids. The variable domain in full, with the rest retrieved from reference TRBV7-8 and TRBJ2-7, is GAGVSQSPRYKVAKRGQDVALRCDPISGHVSLFWYQQALGQGPEFLTYFQNEAQLDKSGLPSDRFFAERPEGSVSTLKIQRTQQEDSAVYLCASCRSPGGYEQYFGPGTRLTVT.

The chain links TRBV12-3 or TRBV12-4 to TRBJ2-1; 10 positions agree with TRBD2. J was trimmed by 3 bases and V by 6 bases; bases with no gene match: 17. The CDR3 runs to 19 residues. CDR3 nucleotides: TGTGCCAGCAGCGCGTCTAGCGGGAGTTTCTTTTTTGGCTACAATGAGCAGTTCTTC. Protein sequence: CASSASSGSFFFGYNEQFF.

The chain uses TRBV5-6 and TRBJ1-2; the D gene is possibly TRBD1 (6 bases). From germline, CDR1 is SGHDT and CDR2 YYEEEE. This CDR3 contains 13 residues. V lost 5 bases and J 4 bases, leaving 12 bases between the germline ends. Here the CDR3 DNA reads TGTGCCAGCAGACAGGGATTCGGCTATGGCTACACCTTC. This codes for CASRQGFGYGYTF.

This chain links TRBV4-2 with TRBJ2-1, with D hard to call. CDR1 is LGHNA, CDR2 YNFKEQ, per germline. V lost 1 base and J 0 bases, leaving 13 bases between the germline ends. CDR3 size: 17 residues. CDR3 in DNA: TGTGCCAGCAGCCAAGTCCCACCCCAGAGCTCCTACAATGAGCAGTTCTTC. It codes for CASSQVPPQSSYNEQFF.

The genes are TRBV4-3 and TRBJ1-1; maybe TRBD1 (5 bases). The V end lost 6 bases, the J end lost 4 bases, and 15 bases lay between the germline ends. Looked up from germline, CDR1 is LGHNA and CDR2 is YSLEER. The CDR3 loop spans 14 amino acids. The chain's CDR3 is CASSNRLTGTEAFF. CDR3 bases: TGCGCCAGCAGTAACAGACTCACAGGCACTGAAGCTTTCTTT.

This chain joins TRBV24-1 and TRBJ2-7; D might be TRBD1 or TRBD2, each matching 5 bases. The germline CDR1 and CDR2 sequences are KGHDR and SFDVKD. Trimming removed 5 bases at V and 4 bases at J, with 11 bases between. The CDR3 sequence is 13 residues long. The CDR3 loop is CATSAAGTYEQYF. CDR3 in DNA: TGTGCCACCAGTGCCGCAGGGACGTACGAGCAGTACTTC.

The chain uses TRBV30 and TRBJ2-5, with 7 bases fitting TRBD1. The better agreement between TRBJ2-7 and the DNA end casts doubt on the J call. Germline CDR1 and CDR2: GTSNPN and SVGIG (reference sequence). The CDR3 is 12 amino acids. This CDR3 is CAWNRGPYEQYF. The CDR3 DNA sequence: TGTGCCTGGAATAGGGGGCCCTACGAGCAGTACTTC.

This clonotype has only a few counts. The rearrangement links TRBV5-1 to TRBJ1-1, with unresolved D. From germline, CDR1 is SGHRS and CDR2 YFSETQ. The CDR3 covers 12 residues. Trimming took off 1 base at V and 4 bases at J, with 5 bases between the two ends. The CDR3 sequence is CASSLLSTEAFF. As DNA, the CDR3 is TGCGCCAGCAGCTTGTTAAGCACTGAAGCTTTCTTT. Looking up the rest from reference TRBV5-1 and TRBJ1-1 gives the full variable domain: KAGVTQTPRYLIKTRGQQVTLSCSPISGHRSVSWYQQTPGQGLQFLFEYFSETQRNKGNFPGRFSGRQFSNSRSEMNVSTLELGDSALYLCASSLLSTEAFFGQGTRLTVV.

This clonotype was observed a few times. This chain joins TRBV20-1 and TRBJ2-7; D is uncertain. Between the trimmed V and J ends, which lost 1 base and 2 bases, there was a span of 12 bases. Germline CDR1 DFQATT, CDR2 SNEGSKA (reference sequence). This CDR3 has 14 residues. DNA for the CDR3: TGCAGTGCTAGAGGAATAGTGGGGACCTACGAGCAGTACTTC. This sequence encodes CSARGIVGTYEQYF.

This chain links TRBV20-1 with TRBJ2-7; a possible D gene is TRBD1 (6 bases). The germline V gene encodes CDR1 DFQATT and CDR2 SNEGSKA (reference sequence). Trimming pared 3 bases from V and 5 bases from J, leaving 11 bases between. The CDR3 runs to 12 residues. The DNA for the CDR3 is TGCAGTGCTAGTCAGGGGCCCAACGAGCAGTACTTC. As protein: CSASQGPNEQYF.